The 10 T cell receptor beta chains given below trace back to one sample, sequenced in a study of T cell responses to AZD1222 COVID-19 vaccine. Some clones are missing from TCRdb's copy, which holds only in-frame ones; the method was immunoSEQ multiplex PCR. The table records 200,000 or so clones, 90% to 95% of them present only once. The sequencing here drew on peripheral blood, taken on day 0 of AZD1222 vaccination. The receptors were sampled from an adult in good health.

This sequence joins TRBV4-1 and TRBJ1-2; 7 bases agree with TRBD1. Germline loops: CDR1 MGHRA, CDR2 YSYEKL. V lost 7 bases and J lost 4; bases outside the gene matches: 6. The CDR3 spans 13 residues. The DNA of the CDR3 is TGCGCCAGCACCGGGACAGCAGCCTATGGCTACACCTTC. It encodes CASTGTAAYGYTF.

This chain uses TRBV28 with TRBJ1-1; D is ambiguous. Trimming pared 3 bases from V and 4 bases from J, leaving 9 bases between. CDR1 is MDHEN and CDR2 is SYDVKM in the germline V gene. The CDR3 is made up of 13 amino acids. CDR3 DNA sequence: TGTGCCAGCAGTTTTCGGCAGCGCACTGAAGCTTTCTTT. It is translated as CASSFRQRTEAFF.

This sequence joins TRBV7-9 and TRBJ1-2; perhaps TRBD1 as D (5 bases). The CDR3 has 13 residues. Germline V gene data show CDR1 as SEHNR and CDR2 as FQNEAQ (reference sequence). V was trimmed by 9 bases and J by 2 bases, leaving 13 bases between them. CDR3: CASHSTVNYGYTF. CDR3 sequence (DNA): TGTGCCAGTCACTCGACAGTAAACTATGGCTACACCTTC.

The chain carries TRBV5-1 and TRBJ2-7; 9 nucleotides line up with TRBD1. Looked up from germline, CDR1 is SGHRS and CDR2 is YFSETQ. The CDR3 totals 16 residues. V gave up 0 bases and J gave up 5 bases; unmatched junction bases: 9. CDR3 protein: CASSLVLGDRANEQYF. The CDR3 coding sequence is TGCGCCAGCAGCTTGGTATTGGGGGACAGGGCCAACGAGCAGTACTTC.

This chain joins TRBV29-1 and TRBJ2-7, with TRBD2 matching 12 bases. The germline V gene encodes CDR1 SQVTM and CDR2 ANQGSEA. The ends lost 5 bases at V and 7 bases at J; junction bases unmatched: 6. CDR3 length: 13 residues. The chain's CDR3 is CSVWTSGIGEQYF. In DNA form, the CDR3 reads TGCAGCGTTTGGACTAGCGGGATAGGGGAGCAGTACTTC.

J is TRBJ1-5 and V is TRBV2, with D possibly matching TRBD1 (6 bases). Germline assignment: CDR1 SNHLY and CDR2 FYNNEI. The CDR3 has 13 residues. Trimming took 7 bases from V and 6 from J, leaving 13 bases between them. This CDR3 is CASTTTGPQPQHF. As DNA, the CDR3 is TGTGCCAGCACCACGACAGGACCTCAGCCCCAGCATTTT.

The rearrangement uses TRBV5-4 and TRBJ2-3; 10 positions match TRBD2. V gave up 0 bases and J gave up 2 bases; unmatched junction bases: 9. Per germline, CDR1 SGHNT and CDR2 YYREEE (reference sequence). This CDR3 is 18 amino acids long. The CDR3 loop reads CASSLASGSGRYTDTQYF. CDR3 DNA: TGTGCCAGCAGCTTGGCCTCAGGTAGCGGGAGGTACACAGATACGCAGTATTTT.

DNA for the CDR3: TGTGCCAGCAGCCCCGGTCGTCAAGAGACCCAGTACTTC. It codes for CASSPGRQETQYF. The chain couples TRBV6-2 or TRBV6-3 to TRBJ2-5; no definite D call. The V gene lost 6 bases and the J gene lost 2 bases, with 10 bases spanning the gap. The CDR3 runs 13 residues. CDR1 is MNHEY and CDR2 is SVGEGT in the germline V gene.

This rearrangement joins TRBV7-2 to TRBJ1-1, with D perhaps matching TRBD1 (5 bases). The V gene's germline CDR1 is SGHTA and CDR2 FQGNSA. Trimming pared 1 base from V and 2 bases from J, leaving 11 bases between. This CDR3 has 15 residues. The chain's CDR3 is CASSLVSGTNTEAFF. The CDR3 DNA sequence: TGTGCCAGCAGCTTAGTGTCCGGGACCAACACTGAAGCTTTCTTT.

The chain is built from TRBV7-2 and TRBJ2-3, with a possible D match to TRBD2 (5 bases). Per germline, CDR1 SGHTA and CDR2 FQGNSA. With 6 bases removed from V and 3 bases from J, the gap between germline ends came to 13 bases. This CDR3 spans 14 amino acids. CDR3 DNA sequence: TGTGCCAGCAGTTCGGCGGGCGGGACAGATACGCAGTATTTT. Its translation: CASSSAGGTDTQYF.